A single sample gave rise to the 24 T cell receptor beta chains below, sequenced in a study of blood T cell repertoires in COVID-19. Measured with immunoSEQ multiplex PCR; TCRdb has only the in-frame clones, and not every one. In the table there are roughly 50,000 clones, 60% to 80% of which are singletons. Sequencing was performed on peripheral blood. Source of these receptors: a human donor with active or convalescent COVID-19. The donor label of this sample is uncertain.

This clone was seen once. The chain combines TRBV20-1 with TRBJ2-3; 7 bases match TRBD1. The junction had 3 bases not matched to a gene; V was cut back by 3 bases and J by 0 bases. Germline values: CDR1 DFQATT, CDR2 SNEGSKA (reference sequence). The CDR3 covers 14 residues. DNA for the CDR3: TGCAGTGCTAGTCGGGGACAGAGCACAGATACGCAGTATTTT. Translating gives CSASRGQSTDTQYF.

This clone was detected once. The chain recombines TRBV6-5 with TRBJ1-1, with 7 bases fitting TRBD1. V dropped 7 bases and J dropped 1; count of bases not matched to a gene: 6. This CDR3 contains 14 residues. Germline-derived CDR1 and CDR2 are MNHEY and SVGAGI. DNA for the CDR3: TGTGCCAGCACCCAGGACAGGACGAACACTGAAGCTTTCTTT. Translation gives CASTQDRTNTEAFF.

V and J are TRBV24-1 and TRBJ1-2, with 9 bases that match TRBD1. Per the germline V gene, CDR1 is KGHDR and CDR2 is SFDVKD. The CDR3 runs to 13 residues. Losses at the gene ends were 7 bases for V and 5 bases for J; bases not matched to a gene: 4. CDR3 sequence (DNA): TGTGCCACCAGAGAGGACAGGGGTTATGGCTACACCTTC. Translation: CATREDRGYGYTF.

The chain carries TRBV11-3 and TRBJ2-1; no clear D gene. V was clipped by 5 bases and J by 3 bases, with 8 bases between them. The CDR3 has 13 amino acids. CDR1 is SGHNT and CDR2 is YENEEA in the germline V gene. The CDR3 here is CASSPTHYNEQFF. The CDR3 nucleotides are TGTGCCAGCAGCCCGACTCACTACAATGAGCAGTTCTTC.

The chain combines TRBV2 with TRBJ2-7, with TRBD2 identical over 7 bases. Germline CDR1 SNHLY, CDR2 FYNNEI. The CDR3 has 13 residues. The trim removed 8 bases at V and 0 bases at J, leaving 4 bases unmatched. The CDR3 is CASARDYSYEQYF. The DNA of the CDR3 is TGTGCCAGCGCCCGGGACTACTCCTACGAGCAGTACTTC.

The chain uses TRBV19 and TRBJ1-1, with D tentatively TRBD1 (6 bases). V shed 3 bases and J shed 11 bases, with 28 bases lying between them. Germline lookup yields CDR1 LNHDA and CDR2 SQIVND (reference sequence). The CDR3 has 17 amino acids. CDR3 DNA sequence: TGTGCCAGTAGTATGTTTTTGGGGTTGGCAGGGGAAAGGTGGGCTTTCTTT. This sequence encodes CASSMFLGLAGERWAFF. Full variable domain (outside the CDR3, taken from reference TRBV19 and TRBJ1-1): DGGITQSPKYLFRKEGQNVTLSCEQNLNHDAMYWYRQDPGQGLRLIYYSQIVNDFQKGDIAEGYSVSREKKESFPLTVTSAQKNPTAFYLCASSMFLGLAGERWAFFGQGTRLTVV.

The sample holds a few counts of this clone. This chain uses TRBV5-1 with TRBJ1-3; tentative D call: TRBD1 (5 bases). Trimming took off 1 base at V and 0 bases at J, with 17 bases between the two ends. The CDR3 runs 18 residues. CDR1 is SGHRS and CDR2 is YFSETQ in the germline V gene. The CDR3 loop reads CASSLTGISLSSGNTIYF. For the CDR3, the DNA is TGCGCCAGCAGCTTGACAGGTATATCCTTAAGCTCTGGAAACACCATATATTTT.

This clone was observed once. In DNA, the CDR3 is TGTGCCAGCAGCGGTACAGAGATCACAGATACGCAGTATTTT. It yields the protein CASSGTEITDTQYF. The rearrangement uses TRBV9 and TRBJ2-3; D is unclear. The ends were cut back, 3 bases at V and 2 bases at J, with 10 bases in the middle. There are 14 residues in the CDR3. Germline CDR1 SGDLS, CDR2 YYNGEE. The whole variable domain, remainder taken from reference TRBV9 and TRBJ2-3, is DSGVTQTPKHLITATGQRVTLRCSPRSGDLSVYWYQQSLDQGLQFLIQYYNGEERAKGNILERFSAQQFPDLHSELNLSSLELGDSALYFCASSGTEITDTQYFGPGTRLTVL.

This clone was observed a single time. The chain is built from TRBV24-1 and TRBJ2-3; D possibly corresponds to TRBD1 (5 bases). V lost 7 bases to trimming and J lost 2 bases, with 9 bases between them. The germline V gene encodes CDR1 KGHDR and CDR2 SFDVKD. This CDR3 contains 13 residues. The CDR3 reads CATRGRATDTQYF. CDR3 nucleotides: TGTGCCACCAGGGGCAGGGCCACAGATACGCAGTATTTT.

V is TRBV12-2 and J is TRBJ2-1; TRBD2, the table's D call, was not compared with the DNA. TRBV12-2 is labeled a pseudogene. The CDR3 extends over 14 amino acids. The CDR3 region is CASRFSGRVDEQFF. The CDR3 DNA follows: TGTGCAAGTCGCTTTAGCGGGAGGGTCGATGAGCAGTTCTTC.

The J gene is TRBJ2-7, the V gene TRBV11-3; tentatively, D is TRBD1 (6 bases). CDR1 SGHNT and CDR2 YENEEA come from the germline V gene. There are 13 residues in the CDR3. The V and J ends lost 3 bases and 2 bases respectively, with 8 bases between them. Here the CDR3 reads CASSFTGTYEQYF. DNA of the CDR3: TGTGCCAGCAGCTTTACAGGGACCTACGAGCAGTACTTC.

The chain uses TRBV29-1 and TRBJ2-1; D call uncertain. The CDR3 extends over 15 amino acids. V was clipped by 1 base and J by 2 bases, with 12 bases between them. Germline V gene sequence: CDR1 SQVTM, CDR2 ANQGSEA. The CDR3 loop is CSVEAPQATYNEQFF. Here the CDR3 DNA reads TGCAGCGTTGAAGCTCCGCAAGCCACCTACAATGAGCAGTTCTTC.

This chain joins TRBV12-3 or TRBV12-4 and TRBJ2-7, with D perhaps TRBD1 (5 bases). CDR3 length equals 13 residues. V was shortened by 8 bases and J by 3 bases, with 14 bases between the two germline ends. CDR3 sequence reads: CASALGQNYEQYF. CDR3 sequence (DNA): TGTGCCAGCGCTTTGGGGCAGAACTACGAGCAGTACTTC.

CDR3 in amino acids: CASQGLAPYNEQFF. The CDR3 coding sequence is TGTGCCAGCCAGGGACTAGCGCCCTACAATGAGCAGTTCTTC. V usage is TRBV6-5 and J usage is TRBJ2-1; 10 positions match TRBD2. After removal of 8 bases from V and 2 bases from J, the junction contained 3 bases not matched to a gene. CDR3 length equals 14 residues. Germline CDR1 MNHEY, CDR2 SVGAGI.

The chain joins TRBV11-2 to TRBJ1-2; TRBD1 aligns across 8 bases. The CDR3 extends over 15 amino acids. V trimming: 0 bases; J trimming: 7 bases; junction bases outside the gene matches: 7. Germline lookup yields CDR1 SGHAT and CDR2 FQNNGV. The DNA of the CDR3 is TGTGCCAGCAGCTTAGACTTGGCAGGGGGCTTTGGCTACACCTTC. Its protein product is CASSLDLAGGFGYTF.

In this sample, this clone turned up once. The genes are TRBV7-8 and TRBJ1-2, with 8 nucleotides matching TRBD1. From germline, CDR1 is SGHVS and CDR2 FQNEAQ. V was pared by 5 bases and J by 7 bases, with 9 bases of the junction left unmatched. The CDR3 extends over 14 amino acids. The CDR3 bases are TGTGCCAGCAGCCGAGGACAGGGTATGGGTGGCTACACCTTC. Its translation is CASSRGQGMGGYTF.

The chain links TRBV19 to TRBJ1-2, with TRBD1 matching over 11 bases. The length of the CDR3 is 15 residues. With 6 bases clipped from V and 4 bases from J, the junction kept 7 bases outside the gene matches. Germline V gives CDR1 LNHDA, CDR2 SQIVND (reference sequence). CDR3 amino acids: CASRTSGTGGYGYTF. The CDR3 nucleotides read TGTGCCAGTAGAACATCCGGGACAGGGGGCTATGGCTACACCTTC.

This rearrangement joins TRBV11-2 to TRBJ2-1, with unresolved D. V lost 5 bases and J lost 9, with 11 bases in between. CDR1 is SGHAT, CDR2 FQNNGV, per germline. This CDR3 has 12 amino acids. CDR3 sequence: CASSTFPGEQFF. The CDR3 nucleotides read TGTGCCAGCAGCACCTTTCCAGGTGAGCAGTTCTTC.

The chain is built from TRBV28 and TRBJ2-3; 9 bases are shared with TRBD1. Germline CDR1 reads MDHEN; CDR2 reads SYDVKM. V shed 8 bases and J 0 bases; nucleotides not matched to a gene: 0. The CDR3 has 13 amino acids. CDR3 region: CASGTGSTDTQYF. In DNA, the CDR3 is TGTGCCAGCGGGACAGGGAGCACAGATACGCAGTATTTT.

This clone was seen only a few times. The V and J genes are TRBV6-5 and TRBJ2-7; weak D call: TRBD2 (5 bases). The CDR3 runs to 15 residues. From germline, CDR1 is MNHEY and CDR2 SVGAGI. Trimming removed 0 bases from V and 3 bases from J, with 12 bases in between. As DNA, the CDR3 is TGTGCCAGCAGTTACTCGTTCGGGGATAGCTACGAGCAGTACTTC. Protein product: CASSYSFGDSYEQYF.

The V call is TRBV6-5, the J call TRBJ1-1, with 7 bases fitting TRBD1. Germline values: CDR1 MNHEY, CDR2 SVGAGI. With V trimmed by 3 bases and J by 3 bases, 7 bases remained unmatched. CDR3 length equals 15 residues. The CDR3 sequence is CASSYQGGGDTEAFF. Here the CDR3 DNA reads TGTGCCAGCAGTTATCAGGGGGGTGGGGACACTGAAGCTTTCTTT.

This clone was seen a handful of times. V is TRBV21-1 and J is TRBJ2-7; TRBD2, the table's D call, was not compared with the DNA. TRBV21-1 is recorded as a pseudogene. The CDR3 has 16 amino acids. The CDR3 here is CASSANYGTSGNEQYF. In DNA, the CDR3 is TGTGCCAGCAGCGCTAACTACGGGACTAGCGGGAACGAGCAGTACTTC.

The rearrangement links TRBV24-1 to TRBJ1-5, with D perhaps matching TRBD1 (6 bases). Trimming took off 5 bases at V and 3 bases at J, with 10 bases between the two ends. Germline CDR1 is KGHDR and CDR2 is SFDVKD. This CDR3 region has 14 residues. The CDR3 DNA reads TGTGCCACCAGTGGTTACAGGGACAATCAGCCCCAGCATTTT. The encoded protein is CATSGYRDNQPQHF.

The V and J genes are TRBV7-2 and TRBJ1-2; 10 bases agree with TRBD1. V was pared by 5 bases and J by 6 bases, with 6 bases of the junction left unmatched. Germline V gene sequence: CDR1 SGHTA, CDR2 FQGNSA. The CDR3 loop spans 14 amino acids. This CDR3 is CASSPRQGADGYTF. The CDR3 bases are TGTGCCAGCAGCCCCCGACAGGGGGCCGATGGCTACACCTTC.